The 10 T cell receptor beta chains listed next were all sequenced from one sample in a study of blood T cell repertoires in COVID-19. Clones were read by immunoSEQ multiplex PCR, and TCRdb kept only the in-frame ones, dropping some. This table has 60,000 to 85,000 clones, approximately 86% appearing once. Sequenced material: peripheral blood. The source of these receptors is a human donor in a cohort sampled during active COVID-19.

The rearrangement links TRBV13 to TRBJ2-7; 9 nucleotides line up with TRBD2. CDR3 size: 14 residues. From germline, CDR1 is PRHDT and CDR2 FYEKMQ (reference sequence). The trim removed 6 bases at V and 3 bases at J, leaving 6 bases unmatched. The CDR3 DNA sequence: TGTGCCAGCAGGGGGCGGGGGGGAAGCTACGAGCAGTACTTC. This translates into CASRGRGGSYEQYF.

The chain recombines TRBV11-3 with TRBJ1-1; tentatively, D is TRBD1 (5 bases). CDR1 and CDR2 (germline): SGHNT, YENEEA. V was trimmed by 8 bases and J by 1 base, leaving 17 bases between them. The CDR3 runs 15 residues. The CDR3, as DNA: TGTGCCAGCTCTCACGGCAGGGCCCCGAACACTGAAGCTTTCTTT. The encoded protein is CASSHGRAPNTEAFF.

This clone occurred once. V is TRBV4-1 and J is TRBJ1-3; the D is unclear. The CDR3 covers 17 residues. Trimming took 0 bases from V and 0 from J, leaving 12 bases between them. CDR1 is MGHRA, CDR2 YSYEKL, per germline. This CDR3 is CASSQDVRRISGNTIYF. The CDR3 nucleotides read TGCGCCAGCAGCCAAGATGTACGGCGGATCTCTGGAAACACCATATATTTT.

V usage is TRBV19 and J usage is TRBJ1-4; D perhaps matches TRBD1 (5 bases). The CDR3 spans 14 residues. V lost 5 bases, J lost 11 bases, and 18 bases lay in between. Germline CDR1 LNHDA, CDR2 SQIVND (reference sequence). CDR3 sequence (DNA): TGTGCCAGTAGTGACCGACAGAGCATCCCGAAACTGTTTTTT. This sequence encodes CASSDRQSIPKLFF.

The rearrangement uses TRBV4-3 and TRBJ1-4, with 7 bases aligning to TRBD1. Germline lookup yields CDR1 LGHNA and CDR2 YSLEER. The V segment lost 1 base and the J segment 8 bases; nucleotides outside the gene matches: 4. The CDR3 runs 14 residues. This chain's CDR3 is CASSQVQGGEKLFF. The CDR3, as DNA: TGCGCCAGCAGCCAAGTTCAGGGGGGAGAAAAACTGTTTTTT.

The chain joins TRBV6-5 to TRBJ1-6, with 11 bases fitting TRBD1. CDR1 and CDR2 from the germline V gene are MNHEY and SVGAGI. The length of the CDR3 is 15 residues. After removal of 2 bases from V and 9 bases from J, the junction contained 3 bases not matched to a gene. DNA for the CDR3: TGTGCCAGCAGTTACGTCGGACAGGGGGCTTCACCCCTCCACTTT. Its protein product is CASSYVGQGASPLHF.

The rearrangement uses TRBV24-1 and TRBJ2-1, with D possibly matching TRBD1 (5 bases). The CDR3 covers 13 residues. Looked up from germline, CDR1 is KGHDR and CDR2 is SFDVKD. The V gene lost 6 bases and the J gene lost 3 bases, with 8 bases spanning the gap. In DNA form, the CDR3 reads TGTGCCACCAGTATTGGACACTACAATGAGCAGTTCTTC. This codes for CATSIGHYNEQFF.

This clone was recorded once. The chain joins TRBV9 to TRBJ1-2, with a possible D match to TRBD1 (6 bases). From germline, CDR1 is SGDLS and CDR2 YYNGEE. The CDR3 consists of 16 residues. Trimming took 4 bases from V and 2 from J, leaving 18 bases between them. Here the CDR3 DNA reads TGTGCCAGCAGCCCAACGGTCGGGGACACCAACTATGGCTACACCTTC. Amino acid sequence: CASSPTVGDTNYGYTF.

Worth noting for this clone: The CDR3 does not end in the conserved phenylalanine or tryptophan, so this is likely a read error. Because the CDR3's place on the DNA is in doubt, the DNA is left out and the CDR3 is given as listed by TCRdb. The chain is built from TRBV7-9 and TRBJ1-2; the table assigns TRBD1, which was not confirmed against the DNA. The CDR3 is 13 amino acids in total, end residues counted. The germline V gene encodes CDR1 SEHNR and CDR2 FQNEAQ (reference sequence). The CDR3 spells CASSLGGQGPLRC.

This clone was observed a handful of times. The CDR3, as DNA: TGCGCCAGCAGCTTGGGCCAGGGGTTTTCACCCCTCCACTTT. The encoded protein is CASSLGQGFSPLHF. This chain uses TRBV5-1 with TRBJ1-6, with D tentatively TRBD1 (6 bases). The CDR3 has 14 residues. Trimming cost V 0 bases and J 9 bases, with 10 bases left between them. CDR1 SGHRS and CDR2 YFSETQ come from the germline V gene.